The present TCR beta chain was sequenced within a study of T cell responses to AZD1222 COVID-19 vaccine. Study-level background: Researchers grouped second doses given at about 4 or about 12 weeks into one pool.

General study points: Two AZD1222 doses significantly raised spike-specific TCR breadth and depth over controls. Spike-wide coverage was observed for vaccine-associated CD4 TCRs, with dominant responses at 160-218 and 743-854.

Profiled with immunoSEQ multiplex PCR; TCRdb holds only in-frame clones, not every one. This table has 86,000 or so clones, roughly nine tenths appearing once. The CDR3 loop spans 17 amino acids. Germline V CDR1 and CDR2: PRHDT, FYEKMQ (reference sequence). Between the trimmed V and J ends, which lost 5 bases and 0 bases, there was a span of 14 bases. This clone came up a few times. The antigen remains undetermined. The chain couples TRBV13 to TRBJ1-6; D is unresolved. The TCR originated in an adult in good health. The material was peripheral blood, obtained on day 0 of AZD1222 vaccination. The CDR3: CASSPRATSSYNSPLHF. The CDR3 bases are TGTGCCAGCAGCCCCCGGGCGACGAGCTCCTATAATTCACCCCTCCACTTT. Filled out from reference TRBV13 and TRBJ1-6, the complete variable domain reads AAGVIQSPRHLIKEKRETATLKCYPIPRHDTVYWYQQGPGQDPQFLISFYEKMQSDKGSIPDRFSAQQFSDYHSELNMSSLELGDSALYFCASSPRATSSYNSPLHFGNGTRLTVT.